The following is a TCR beta chain sequence with its context. Antigen: not known. Sequenced by immunoSEQ multiplex PCR; TCRdb stores in-frame clones only, minus some. The repertoire holds roughly 110,000 clones, approximately 92% seen once, with around 3.3% in the top ten. V lost 1 base to trimming and J lost 6 bases, with 22 bases between them. Germline values: CDR1 MDHEN, CDR2 SYDVKM. The CDR3 runs to 17 residues. The sample originates from a study of CD4+ T cells in melanoma. Whole-study findings and limits: A reported correlation linked neoantigen-specific CD4+ T cells to CD8+, macrophage and B cell function. In melanoma, neoantigen-specific CD4+ T cells reportedly differed in differentiation state.

The genes are TRBV28 and TRBJ2-7; D is perhaps TRBD1 (5 bases). This receptor was obtained from a human donor with melanoma. Input material: peripheral blood. The CDR3 coding sequence is TGTGCCAGCAGTTTATTAATTGACAGAGACCCCGCCGGCGAGCAGTACTTC. It is translated as CASSLLIDRDPAGEQYF. Full variable domain (remainder filled in from reference TRBV28 and TRBJ2-7): DVKVTQSSRYLVKRTGEKVFLECVQDMDHENMFWYRQDPGLGLRLIYFSYDVKMKEKGDIPEGYSVSREKKERFSLILESASTNQTSMYLCASSLLIDRDPAGEQYFGPGTRLTVT.